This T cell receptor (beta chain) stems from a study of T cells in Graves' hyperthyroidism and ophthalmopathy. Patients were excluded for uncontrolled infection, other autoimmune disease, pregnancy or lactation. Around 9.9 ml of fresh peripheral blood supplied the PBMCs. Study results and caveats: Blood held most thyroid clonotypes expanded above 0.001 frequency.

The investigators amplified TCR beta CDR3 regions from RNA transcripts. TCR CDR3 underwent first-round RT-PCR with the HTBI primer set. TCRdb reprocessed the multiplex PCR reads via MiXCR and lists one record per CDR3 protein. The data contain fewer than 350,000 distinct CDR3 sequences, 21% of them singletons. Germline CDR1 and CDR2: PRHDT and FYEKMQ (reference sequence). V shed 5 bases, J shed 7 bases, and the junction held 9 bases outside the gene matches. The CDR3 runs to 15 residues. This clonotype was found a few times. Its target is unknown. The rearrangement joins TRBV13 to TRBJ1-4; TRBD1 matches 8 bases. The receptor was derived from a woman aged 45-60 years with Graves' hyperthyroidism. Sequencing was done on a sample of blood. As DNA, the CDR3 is TGTGCCAGCAGCCCTTACAGGGGGGATGGTGAAAAACTGTTTTTT. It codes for CASSPYRGDGEKLFF.